This T cell receptor beta chain was captured by sequencing in a study of beta chain features in type 1 diabetes. Looking at the study overall: Age, gender and cell yields were similar between patients and healthy donors.

TCRB transcripts that were expressed got sequenced, as all of the isolated RNA had been reverse transcribed. Measured with immunoSEQ multiplex PCR; TCRdb has only the in-frame clones, and not every one. The table records 130,000 to 150,000 clones, 10% of them present only once. This CDR3 is 15 amino acids long. After removal of 3 bases from V and 4 bases from J, the junction contained 7 bases not matched to a gene. The V gene's germline CDR1 is MGHDK and CDR2 SYGVNS. V gene TRBV25-1 combines with J gene TRBJ2-7; 9 bases are shared with TRBD1. The clonotype comes from a man aged 18-30 years in good health. Material for sequencing was naive CD4+ T cells from blood. The chain's CDR3 is CASSEPGQGVYEQYF. CDR3 bases: TGTGCCAGCAGTGAGCCGGGACAGGGAGTTTACGAGCAGTACTTC.